The 15 T cell receptor beta chains in this list originate from one sample, sequenced in a study of T cell responses to AZD1222 COVID-19 vaccine. Profiling relied on immunoSEQ multiplex PCR, and the TCRdb table lists in-frame clones only, not all of them. The repertoire holds some 120,000 clones, with over 75% as singletons. The specimen comprised peripheral blood, sampled 28 days after the second AZD1222 dose. The receptors were sampled from an adult who received the AZD1222 COVID-19 vaccine.

The CDR3 region is CASSELANTGELFF. In DNA form, the CDR3 reads TGTGCCAGCAGTGAACTAGCGAACACCGGGGAGCTGTTTTTT. This chain joins TRBV25-1 and TRBJ2-2; unclear D gene. The CDR3 runs to 14 residues. Looked up from germline, CDR1 is MGHDK and CDR2 is SYGVNS. Trimming took off 2 bases at V and 0 bases at J, with 4 bases between the two ends. Together with reference TRBV25-1 and TRBJ2-2, the CDR3 gives the full variable domain: EADIYQTPRYLVIGTGKKITLECSQTMGHDKMYWYQQDPGMELHLIHYSYGVNSTEKGDLSSESTVSRIRTEHFPLTLESARPSHTSQYLCASSELANTGELFFGEGSRLTVL.

This sequence joins TRBV6-4 and TRBJ1-1, with no clear D. The CDR3 has 14 residues. V was clipped by 2 bases and J by 0 bases, with 7 bases between them. CDR1 is MRHNA and CDR2 is SNTAGT in the germline V gene. The CDR3 protein is CASSDSEMNTEAFF. For the CDR3, the DNA is TGTGCCAGCAGTGACAGCGAAATGAACACTGAAGCTTTCTTT.

This chain uses TRBV9 with TRBJ2-4; 7 nucleotides match TRBD2. The ends lost 0 bases at V and 0 bases at J; junction bases unmatched: 3. The V gene's germline CDR1 is SGDLS and CDR2 YYNGEE. This CDR3 is 16 amino acids long. The CDR3 bases are TGTGCCAGCAGCGTAGCTAGCGGATTAGCCAAAAACATTCAGTACTTC. Translating gives CASSVASGLAKNIQYF.

The V gene is TRBV5-1, the J gene TRBJ1-1; D remains unclear. CDR1 and CDR2 (germline): SGHRS, YFSETQ. The V gene lost 0 bases and the J gene lost 1 base, with 13 bases spanning the gap. The CDR3 has 16 amino acids. Here the CDR3 reads CASSLGVGAGNTEAFF. DNA of the CDR3: TGCGCCAGCAGCTTGGGAGTAGGAGCGGGGAACACTGAAGCTTTCTTT.

This chain links TRBV4-3 with TRBJ1-1; D is unresolved. The CDR3 is 13 amino acids. Trimming took 5 bases from V and 1 from J, leaving 8 bases between them. Germline CDR1 is LGHNA and CDR2 is YSLEER. CDR3 nucleotide sequence: TGCGCCAGCAGCAGGTACGAGAACACTGAAGCTTTCTTT. It specifies CASSRYENTEAFF.

The chain links TRBV2 to TRBJ1-6; D unclear. Germline assignment: CDR1 SNHLY and CDR2 FYNNEI. V was clipped by 1 base and J by 4 bases, with 8 bases between them. This CDR3 comprises 15 residues. The CDR3 spells CASSEEALYNSPLHF. The CDR3 DNA is TGTGCCAGCAGTGAAGAGGCGCTGTATAATTCACCCCTCCACTTT.

V usage is TRBV11-2 and J usage is TRBJ2-7, with D possibly being TRBD1 (6 bases). The CDR3 is 15 amino acids. V lost 6 bases and J 3 bases, leaving 18 bases between the germline ends. Germline loops: CDR1 SGHAT, CDR2 FQNNGV. CDR3 bases: TGTGCCAGCAGAAGCTATCGGTCAGGGGTCTACGAGCAGTACTTC. Protein product: CASRSYRSGVYEQYF.

The chain uses TRBV11-2 and TRBJ1-1; the match to TRBD1 covers 8 bases. Germline CDR1 SGHAT, CDR2 FQNNGV. The trim removed 5 bases at V and 3 bases at J, leaving 8 bases unmatched. The CDR3 contains 15 residues. CDR3 sequence (DNA): TGTGCCAGCAGCCATGGACAGGGTGGCTACACTGAAGCTTTCTTT. It yields the protein CASSHGQGGYTEAFF.

DNA of the CDR3: TGTGCCAGCAGTGGTAGCTCTGGAAACACCATATATTTT. It encodes CASSGSSGNTIYF. V and J are TRBV2 and TRBJ1-3; no firm D call. Trimming shortened V by 4 bases and J by 0 bases, and 4 bases separated the two germline ends. The CDR3 length is 13 residues. Germline CDR1 reads SNHLY; CDR2 reads FYNNEI.

This clone was seen more than once but under ten times. V is TRBV30 and J is TRBJ2-1; the D gene is possibly TRBD2 (6 bases). Trimming cost V 4 bases and J 7 bases, with 20 bases left between them. The CDR3 contains 15 residues. CDR1 is GTSNPN and CDR2 is SVGIG in the germline V gene (reference sequence). CDR3 nucleotides: TGTGCCTGGACCGAAGGTTCCTGGGAGGATAATGAGCAGTTCTTC. Translating gives CAWTEGSWEDNEQFF.

The sample holds a few counts of this clone. This rearrangement joins TRBV7-2 to TRBJ1-4; D remains unclear. CDR3 length: 12 amino acids. V shed 2 bases and J shed 11 bases, with 9 bases lying between them. Germline-derived CDR1 and CDR2 are SGHTA and FQGNSA. DNA for the CDR3: TGTGCCAGCAGCTTAAGACCGGGGAAACTGTTTTTT. Translation gives CASSLRPGKLFF.

V and J are TRBV7-9 and TRBJ2-5, with D perhaps TRBD1 or TRBD2 (5 bases each). This CDR3 has 16 amino acids. V was pared by 6 bases and J by 5 bases, with 22 bases between. Germline CDR1 SEHNR, CDR2 FQNEAQ (reference sequence). The CDR3 here is CASRAGTRGYQETQYF. The CDR3 nucleotides read TGTGCCAGCAGGGCGGGTACGAGGGGTTATCAGGAGACCCAGTACTTC.

The chain combines TRBV7-2 with TRBJ1-1; a weak D match, TRBD1 (6 bases). Trimming left V 3 bases short and J 5 bases short, with 16 bases between. The CDR3 contains 15 residues. Germline CDR1 and CDR2: SGHTA and FQGNSA. CDR3 residues: CASSFSPTGRTEAFF. CDR3 DNA sequence: TGTGCCAGCAGCTTCTCCCCGACAGGAAGAACTGAAGCTTTCTTT.

J is TRBJ2-4 and V is TRBV30; no clear D. The V end lost 3 bases, the J end lost 8 bases, and 17 bases lay between the germline ends. CDR1 GTSNPN and CDR2 SVGIG come from the germline V gene (reference sequence). The CDR3 is 14 amino acids. The CDR3 DNA follows: TGTGCCTGGAGCCTCCGGCGGAATAAGGACATTCAGTACTTC. It translates to CAWSLRRNKDIQYF.

This clone was recorded only once. The chain carries TRBV4-1 and TRBJ2-7; perhaps TRBD1 as D (6 bases). CDR3 length: 15 amino acids. Looked up from germline, CDR1 is MGHRA and CDR2 is YSYEKL. V lost 6 bases and J 3 bases, leaving 18 bases between the germline ends. The CDR3 region has the DNA TGCGCCAGCAGAGCCAGGGCAGGGGAACGCTACGAGCAGTACTTC. Translating gives CASRARAGERYEQYF.